Listed below are T cell receptor beta chains from one sample, sequenced in a study of T cells and Merkel cell carcinoma outcomes. TCRdb's table, derived via immunoSEQ multiplex PCR, lists solely in-frame clones and lacks some. The repertoire has some 6,500 clones, 90% of them found once; the top ten carry around 2.8%. The specimen sequenced was tumor tissue from Merkel cell carcinoma. The receptors were sampled from a human donor with Merkel cell carcinoma. CDR3s include the opening cysteine and the closing phenylalanine or tryptophan. D genes are given only for firm matches. The size of a clone is reported for some rows only, either as once, few or many, or as a class for expanded clones.

V: TRBV6-6; J: TRBJ1-1; length: 13; D: .; size: .; DNA: TGTGCCAGCACCCTACCGGGGTCAGGAGAAGCTTTCTTT; CDR3: CASTLPGSGEAFF
V: TRBV9; J: TRBJ1-4; length: 13; D: .; size: .; DNA: TGTGCCAGCTCGAGGAGGGTGGGTGAAAAACTGTTTTTT; CDR3: CASSRRVGEKLFF
V: TRBV7-2; J: TRBJ1-4; length: 15; D: .; size: .; DNA: TGTGCCAGCAGCTTATCAGGGGTCCTGAATGAAAAACTGTTTTTT; CDR3: CASSLSGVLNEKLFF
V: TRBV27; J: TRBJ1-5; length: 13; D: .; size: .; DNA: TGTGCCAGCAGTTCTGATAGCAATCAGCCCCAGCATTTT; CDR3: CASSSDSNQPQHF
V: TRBV7-2; J: TRBJ2-7; length: 13; D: .; size: once; DNA: TGTGCCAGCAGCCGGGACCGTCCAGGAGAGCAGTACTTC; CDR3: CASSRDRPGEQYF
V: TRBV29-1; J: TRBJ2-5; length: 13; D: .; size: .; DNA: TGCAGCGTTAAGAGGGCGATGGTGGAGACCCAGTACTTC; CDR3: CSVKRAMVETQYF
V: TRBV4-3; J: TRBJ2-7; length: 17; D: TRBD1; size: .; DNA: TGCGCCAGCAGCCGGGTACAGGGGCCCTCGAGCTCCTACGAGCAGTACTTC; CDR3: CASSRVQGPSSSYEQYF
V: TRBV21-1; J: TRBJ1-1; length: 13; D: .; size: once; DNA: TGTGCCAGCAGCAGCGGAACGATCCCTGAAGCTTTCTTT; CDR3: CASSSGTIPEAFF
V: TRBV9; J: TRBJ2-3; length: 16; D: .; size: .; DNA: TGTGCCAGCAGCCCCTCGGTGGGGGGGGCCACAGATACGCAGTATTTT; CDR3: CASSPSVGGATDTQYF
V: TRBV23-1; J: TRBJ2-7; length: 14; D: .; size: .; DNA: TGCGCCAGCAGTCAGGGTCCCCCTACCTACGAGCAGTACTTC; CDR3: CASSQGPPTYEQYF
V: TRBV5-8; J: TRBJ2-3; length: 15; D: TRBD2; size: .; DNA: TGTGCCAGCAGCCCCGGGGGGGAGAGCACAGATACGCAGTATTTT; CDR3: CASSPGGESTDTQYF
V: TRBV2; J: TRBJ1-5; length: 15; D: TRBD1; size: .; DNA: TGTGCCAGCAGAACAGGGGGCGTTAGCAATCAGCCCCAGCATTTT; CDR3: CASRTGGVSNQPQHF
V: TRBV10-3; J: TRBJ2-1; length: 17; D: .; size: .; DNA: TGTGCCATCAGTTCCAGGGCAGGGGCCAACTCCTACAATGAGCAGTTCTTC; CDR3: CAISSRAGANSYNEQFF
V: TRBV10-3; J: TRBJ1-4; length: 13; D: .; size: once; DNA: TGTGCCATCAACGGGGCGCCGGATGAAAAACTGTTTTTT; CDR3: CAINGAPDEKLFF
V: TRBV5-4; J: TRBJ1-2; length: 14; D: .; size: .; DNA: TGTGCCAGCAGCTTGGCGGAGGGCTGGTATGGCTACACCTTC; CDR3: CASSLAEGWYGYTF
V: TRBV6-4; J: TRBJ2-1; length: 13; D: TRBD2; size: .; DNA: TGTGCCAGCAGTGCCGGGACTAGCCACGAGCAGTTCTTC; CDR3: CASSAGTSHEQFF
V: TRBV4-2; J: TRBJ2-7; length: 16; D: TRBD1; size: .; DNA: TGTGCCAGCAGCCATCCCGGGACGCAGGGGGCCTACGAGCAGTACTTC; CDR3: CASSHPGTQGAYEQYF
V: TRBV2; J: TRBJ2-1; length: 14; D: TRBD2; size: once; DNA: TGTGCCAGCGCCTGGGATAGCGGGGGAAATGAGCAGTTCTTC; CDR3: CASAWDSGGNEQFF
V: TRBV30; J: TRBJ1-3; length: 14; D: .; size: .; DNA: TGTGCCTGGAGTGCTGGGGGGTCTGGAAACACCATATATTTT; CDR3: CAWSAGGSGNTIYF
V: TRBV7-2; J: TRBJ1-4; length: 14; D: TRBD1; size: .; DNA: TGTGCCAGCAGCTTAGAGGGGTCAGGGACAGCCCTGTTTTTT; CDR3: CASSLEGSGTALFF
V: TRBV5-4; J: TRBJ2-7; length: 13; D: TRBD1; size: .; DNA: TGTGCCAGCAGCTCGCGGACAGGGGTCGAGCAGTACTTC; CDR3: CASSSRTGVEQYF
V: TRBV5-1; J: TRBJ1-6; length: 16; D: TRBD1; size: .; DNA: TGCGCCAGCAGCCTTGGGACAGGGGCAAAGAATTCACCCCTCCACTTT; CDR3: CASSLGTGAKNSPLHF
V: TRBV25-1; J: TRBJ1-1; length: 13; D: TRBD1; size: .; DNA: TGTGCCAGCAGTGGCCACAGGGGTCCTGAAGCTTTCTTT; CDR3: CASSGHRGPEAFF
V: TRBV7-2; J: TRBJ2-4; length: 13; D: TRBD1; size: .; DNA: TGTGCCAGCAGCTCGGACAGGGGAGACATTCAGTACTTC; CDR3: CASSSDRGDIQYF
V: TRBV5-1; J: TRBJ1-2; length: 13; D: .; size: once; DNA: TGCGCCAGCAGCTTGGCCACGGCTGGGGGCTACACCTTC; CDR3: CASSLATAGGYTF
V: TRBV6-1; J: TRBJ2-3; length: 14; D: .; size: .; DNA: TGTGCCAGCAAATCAGGGGTTTTCACAGATACGCAGTATTTT; CDR3: CASKSGVFTDTQYF
V: TRBV5-4; J: TRBJ1-1; length: 14; D: TRBD1; size: .; DNA: TGTGCCAGCAGCCAGATGACAGGGGGGACTGAAGCTTTCTTT; CDR3: CASSQMTGGTEAFF
V: TRBV30; J: TRBJ2-2; length: 17; D: TRBD2; size: .; DNA: TGTGCCTGGAGGGGAGCGGGGGCCACCCGGGGCACCGGGGAGCTGTTTTTT; CDR3: CAWRGAGATRGTGELFF
V: TRBV18; J: TRBJ2-1; length: 14; D: .; size: .; DNA: TGTGCCAGCTCACCACTACAGGGAACTGATGAGCAGTTCTTC; CDR3: CASSPLQGTDEQFF
V: TRBV30; J: TRBJ1-2; length: 14; D: .; size: .; DNA: TGTGCCTGGAGGCTTACAGGGCTCACCTATGGCTACACCTTC; CDR3: CAWRLTGLTYGYTF
V: TRBV9; J: TRBJ2-1; length: 14; D: TRBD1; size: .; DNA: TGTGCCAGCAGAGAGGGACAGACAAGCAATGAGCAGTTCTTC; CDR3: CASREGQTSNEQFF
V: TRBV7-3; J: TRBJ1-2; length: 13; D: .; size: .; DNA: TGTGCCAGCAGCTTAATGGAGGGCTATGGCTACACCTTC; CDR3: CASSLMEGYGYTF
V: TRBV11-2; J: TRBJ2-3; length: 17; D: TRBD1; size: once; DNA: TGTGCCAGCAGCTCACTGGGGACAGGGGGTCCCACAGATACGCAGTATTTT; CDR3: CASSSLGTGGPTDTQYF
V: TRBV19; J: TRBJ2-2; length: 12; D: .; size: .; DNA: TGTGCTATGAGGGACAACACCGGGGAGCTGTTTTTT; CDR3: CAMRDNTGELFF
V: TRBV4-1; J: TRBJ1-6; length: 16; D: .; size: .; DNA: TGCGCCAGCAGCCAACCTCTTGACAGGCGGCGTTCACCCCTCCACTTT; CDR3: CASSQPLDRRRSPLHF
V: TRBV19; J: TRBJ1-6; length: 16; D: .; size: .; DNA: TGTGCCAGCAAAGCGGAACAGACCTCCTATAATTCACCCCTCCACTTT; CDR3: CASKAEQTSYNSPLHF
V: TRBV6-5; J: TRBJ1-6; length: 15; D: TRBD1; size: once; DNA: TGTGCCAGCAGTTATCTACAGGGGGAGAGTTCACCCCTCCACTTT; CDR3: CASSYLQGESSPLHF
V: TRBV30; J: TRBJ1-2; length: 13; D: .; size: .; DNA: TGTGCCTGGAGTGTACAACAGGTCTATGGCTACACCTTC; CDR3: CAWSVQQVYGYTF
V: TRBV6-1; J: TRBJ1-2; length: 15; D: .; size: .; DNA: TGTGCCAGCAGTGATTTGGGACGGTCGAACTATGGCTACACCTTC; CDR3: CASSDLGRSNYGYTF
V: TRBV5-1; J: TRBJ2-5; length: 15; D: TRBD1; size: once; DNA: TGCGCCAGCAGCACGGGACAGGGGATAATAGAGACCCAGTACTTC; CDR3: CASSTGQGIIETQYF
V: TRBV5-4; J: TRBJ1-2; length: 14; D: .; size: .; DNA: TGTGCCAGCAGCTTGGGGGAGGGATCCGGCCCCTACACCTTC; CDR3: CASSLGEGSGPYTF
V: TRBV5-4; J: TRBJ1-2; length: 12; D: TRBD1; size: .; DNA: TGTGCCAGCAGCATAAGGACAGGAGGCTACACCTTC; CDR3: CASSIRTGGYTF
V: TRBV5-4; J: TRBJ2-7; length: 12; D: .; size: .; DNA: TGTGCCAGCAGCTCCCGGTCCTACGAGCAGTACTTC; CDR3: CASSSRSYEQYF
V: TRBV6-1; J: TRBJ2-5; length: 16; D: .; size: .; DNA: TGTGCCAGCAGTGTAGAGCTCAGCTACGGGGTAAAGACCCAGTACTTC; CDR3: CASSVELSYGVKTQYF
V: TRBV27; J: TRBJ2-7; length: 13; D: .; size: .; DNA: TGTGCCAGCAGTTTATCGACAGAATACGAGCAGTACTTC; CDR3: CASSLSTEYEQYF
V: TRBV10-3; J: TRBJ1-4; length: 14; D: TRBD1; size: .; DNA: TGTGCCATCAGCCGACAGGGGTTTAACGAAAAACTGTTTTTT; CDR3: CAISRQGFNEKLFF
V: TRBV5-4; J: TRBJ1-2; length: 15; D: .; size: .; DNA: TGTGCCAGCAGCTTTCGGGACCGCGCTAACTATGGCTACACCTTC; CDR3: CASSFRDRANYGYTF
V: TRBV25-1; J: TRBJ1-2; length: 13; D: .; size: .; DNA: TGTGCCAGCAGTGAAGGGGACCAGGGGGGCTACACCTTC; CDR3: CASSEGDQGGYTF
V: TRBV30; J: TRBJ2-1; length: 14; D: .; size: .; DNA: TGTGCCTGGAGAAGAGAGCTGGGGGACAATGAGCAGTTCTTC; CDR3: CAWRRELGDNEQFF
V: TRBV28; J: TRBJ1-5; length: 14; D: .; size: .; DNA: TGTGCCAGCAGTTCTATAGGGGGGGGGCAGCCCCAGCATTTT; CDR3: CASSSIGGGQPQHF
V: TRBV6-1; J: TRBJ1-2; length: 13; D: .; size: .; DNA: TGTGCCAGCAGTGAATCGGGTTACTATGGCTACACCTTC; CDR3: CASSESGYYGYTF
V: TRBV4-1; J: TRBJ1-1; length: 16; D: TRBD1; size: .; DNA: TGCGCCAGCAGCCAAGAGGCAGGGGGGTTGAACACTGAAGCTTTCTTT; CDR3: CASSQEAGGLNTEAFF
V: TRBV2; J: TRBJ1-2; length: 10; D: .; size: .; DNA: TGTGCCAGCAGTGATTATGGCTACACCTTC; CDR3: CASSDYGYTF
V: TRBV5-6; J: TRBJ2-5; length: 13; D: .; size: few; DNA: TGTGCCAGCAGCTTGTGGCCGCCGGAGACCCAGTACTTC; CDR3: CASSLWPPETQYF
V: TRBV30; J: TRBJ1-2; length: 17; D: .; size: .; DNA: TGTGCCTGGAGTAGGCTCCGGGGAAATGAGGCTAACTATGGCTACACCTTC; CDR3: CAWSRLRGNEANYGYTF
V: TRBV4-2; J: TRBJ2-2; length: 15; D: .; size: .; DNA: TGTGCCAGCAGCCAAGAAAGCCTTAACACCGGGGAGCTGTTTTTT; CDR3: CASSQESLNTGELFF
V: TRBV7-9; J: TRBJ2-1; length: 15; D: .; size: .; DNA: TGTGCCAGCAGCCCGGGTCTGTGGAGAAACAATGAGCAGTTCTTC; CDR3: CASSPGLWRNNEQFF